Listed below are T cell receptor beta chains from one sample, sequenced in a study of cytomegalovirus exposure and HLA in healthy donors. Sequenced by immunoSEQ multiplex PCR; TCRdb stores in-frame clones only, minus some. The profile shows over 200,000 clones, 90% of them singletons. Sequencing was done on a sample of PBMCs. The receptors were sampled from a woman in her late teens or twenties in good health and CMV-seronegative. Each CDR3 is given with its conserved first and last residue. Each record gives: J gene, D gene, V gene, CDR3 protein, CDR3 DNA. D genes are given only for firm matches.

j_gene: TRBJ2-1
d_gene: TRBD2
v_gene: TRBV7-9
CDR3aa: CASRAGGAQSEQFF
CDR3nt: TGTGCCAGCAGAGCGGGGGGCGCCCAAAGTGAGCAGTTCTTC

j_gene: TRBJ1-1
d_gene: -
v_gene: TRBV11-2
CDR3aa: CASSRGDTEAFF
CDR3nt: TGTGCCAGCAGCCGAGGCGACACTGAAGCTTTCTTT

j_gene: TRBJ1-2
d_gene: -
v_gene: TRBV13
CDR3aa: CASSLGSYGYTF
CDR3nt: TGTGCCAGCAGCTTAGGCTCCTATGGCTACACCTTC

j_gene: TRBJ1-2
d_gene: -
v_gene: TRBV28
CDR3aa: CASQGEGRNYGYTF
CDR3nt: TGTGCCAGCCAAGGGGAAGGGCGTAACTATGGCTACACCTTC

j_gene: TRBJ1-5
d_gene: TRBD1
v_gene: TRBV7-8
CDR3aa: CASSLGGQINQPQHF
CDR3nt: TGTGCCAGCAGCTTAGGGGGACAGATCAATCAGCCCCAGCATTTT

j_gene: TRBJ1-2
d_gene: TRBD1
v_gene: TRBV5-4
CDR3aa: CASSLILQGNGGYTF
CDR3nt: TGTGCCAGCAGTCTTATACTACAGGGGAACGGTGGCTACACCTTC

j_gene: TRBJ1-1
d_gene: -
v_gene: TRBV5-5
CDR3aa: CASSPRTEARGTEAFF
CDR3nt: TGTGCCAGCAGCCCTAGGACAGAGGCCAGGGGAACTGAAGCTTTCTTT

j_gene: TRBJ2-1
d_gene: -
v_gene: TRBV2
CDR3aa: CASSEVRGGSHNEQFF
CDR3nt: TGTGCCAGCAGTGAAGTGAGAGGGGGTAGCCACAATGAGCAGTTCTTC

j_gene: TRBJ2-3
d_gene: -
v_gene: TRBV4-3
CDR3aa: CASSQDDRPADNTDTQYF
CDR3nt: TGCGCCAGCAGCCAAGATGATCGGCCAGCCGACAACACAGATACGCAGTATTTT

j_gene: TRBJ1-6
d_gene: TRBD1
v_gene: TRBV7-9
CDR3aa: CASSSRTGGDLPLHF
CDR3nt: TGTGCCAGCAGCAGCCGAACAGGGGGGGATCTGCCCCTCCACTTT

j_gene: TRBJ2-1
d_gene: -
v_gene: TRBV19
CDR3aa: CASSIRTLYNEQFF
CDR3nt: TGTGCCAGTAGTATCCGAACTCTCTACAATGAGCAGTTCTTC

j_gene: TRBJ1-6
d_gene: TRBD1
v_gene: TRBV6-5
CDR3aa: CASSASGQGLSPLHF
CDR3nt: TGTGCCAGCAGTGCCTCGGGACAGGGTTTGTCACCCCTCCACTTT

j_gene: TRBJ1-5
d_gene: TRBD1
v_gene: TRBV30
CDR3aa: CAWSYGTGSNQPQHF
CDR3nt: TGTGCCTGGAGTTACGGGACAGGGTCGAATCAGCCCCAGCATTTT

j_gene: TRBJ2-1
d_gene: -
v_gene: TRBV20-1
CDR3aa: CSASGGPEQFF
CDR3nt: TGCAGTGCTAGCGGGGGGCCCGAGCAGTTCTTC

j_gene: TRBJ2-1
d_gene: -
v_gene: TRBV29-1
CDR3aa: CSVQPGGRYNEQFF
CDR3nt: TGCAGCGTACAACCGGGGGGCCGCTACAATGAGCAGTTCTTC

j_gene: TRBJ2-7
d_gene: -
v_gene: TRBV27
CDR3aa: CASSLGASSYEQYF
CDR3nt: TGTGCCAGCAGTTTAGGTGCTAGCTCCTACGAGCAGTACTTC

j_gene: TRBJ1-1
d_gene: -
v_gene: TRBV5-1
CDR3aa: CASSLDGAGVTEAFF
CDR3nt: TGCGCCAGCAGCTTGGACGGAGCCGGCGTCACTGAAGCTTTCTTT

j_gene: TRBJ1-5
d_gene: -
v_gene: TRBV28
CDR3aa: CASSHRDFLSPQHF
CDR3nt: TGTGCCAGCAGTCACCGGGACTTCCTTTCGCCCCAGCATTTT